A single sample is the source of the 22 T cell receptor beta chains below, sequenced in a study of blood T cell repertoires in COVID-19. Assay used: immunoSEQ multiplex PCR; TCRdb lists only in-frame clones, some missing. The sample shows hundreds of thousands of clones, around 90% of them seen only once. Sample: peripheral blood. The receptor source for this set is a woman between 65 and 79 years old with COVID-19, enrolled during active disease.

This chain's CDR3 is CASSGGHGSNQPQHF. The CDR3 DNA reads as TGTGCCAGCAGCGGGGGACATGGTAGCAATCAGCCCCAGCATTTT. The chain joins TRBV3-1 (or the pseudogene TRBV3-2) to TRBJ1-5, with D possibly TRBD1 on 6 matching bases. The CDR3 totals 15 residues. The germline V gene encodes CDR1 LGHDT and CDR2 YNNKEL (reference sequence). Trimming shortened V by 5 bases and J by 0 bases, and 11 bases separated the two germline ends.

The chain has TRBV5-1 and TRBJ2-5, with 12 bases matching TRBD1. This CDR3 has 15 residues. V trimming: 5 bases; J trimming: 5 bases; junction bases outside the gene matches: 7. Germline assignment: CDR1 SGHRS and CDR2 YFSETQ. CDR3: CASSFVGQGAETQYF. DNA of the CDR3: TGCGCCAGCAGTTTCGTGGGACAGGGGGCGGAGACCCAGTACTTC. The full variable domain, with the rest looked up from reference TRBV5-1 and TRBJ2-5, is KAGVTQTPRYLIKTRGQQVTLSCSPISGHRSVSWYQQTPGQGLQFLFEYFSETQRNKGNFPGRFSGRQFSNSRSEMNVSTLELGDSALYLCASSFVGQGAETQYFGPGTRLLVL.

The chain links TRBV20-1 to TRBJ2-3; the match to TRBD2 covers 8 bases. This CDR3 is 17 amino acids long. Trimming took 3 bases from V and 0 from J; bases not matched to a gene: 11. Germline V lookup: CDR1 DFQATT, CDR2 SNEGSKA (reference sequence). CDR3 nucleotide sequence: TGCAGTGCTAGTACTAGCGGAAACTCCCTTAGCACAGATACGCAGTATTTT. Protein product: CSASTSGNSLSTDTQYF.

V and J are TRBV5-5 and TRBJ1-6, with TRBD1 matching 7 bases. The junction had 7 bases not matched to a gene; V was cut back by 1 base and J by 6 bases. From germline, CDR1 is SGHKS and CDR2 YYEKEE (reference sequence). This CDR3 comprises 16 residues. The CDR3 here is CASSLTGVSGNSPLHF. As DNA, the CDR3 is TGTGCCAGCAGCTTGACAGGGGTGTCGGGTAATTCACCCCTCCACTTT.

This rearrangement joins TRBV30 to TRBJ1-1, with D perhaps matching TRBD1 (6 bases). The CDR3 is 13 residues long. The germline CDR1 and CDR2 sequences are GTSNPN and SVGIG (reference sequence). V lost 6 bases, J lost 5 bases, and 16 bases lay in between. CDR3 nucleotide sequence: TGTGCCTGTGGCAACAGGGAAGGGACTGAAGCTTTCTTT. It yields the protein CACGNREGTEAFF. The entire variable domain, with the rest obtained from reference TRBV30 and TRBJ1-1, is as follows: SQTIHQWPATLVQPVGSPLSLECTVEGTSNPNLYWYRQAAGRGLQLLFYSVGIGQISSEVPQNLSASRPQDRQFILSSKKLLLSDSGFYLCACGNREGTEAFFGQGTRLTVV.

The chain has TRBV6-5 and TRBJ1-4, with D tentatively TRBD1 (5 bases). The germline V gene has CDR1 MNHEY and CDR2 SVGAGI. The CDR3 totals 15 residues. V shed 8 bases and J shed 5 bases, with 18 bases lying between them. CDR3: CASGPGGTVNEKLFF. CDR3 DNA: TGTGCCAGCGGCCCTGGGGGGACGGTGAATGAAAAACTGTTTTTT.

The chain links TRBV28 to TRBJ2-7; perhaps TRBD1 as D (5 bases). V dropped 6 bases and J dropped 1 base, with 7 bases sitting between them. Germline V lookup: CDR1 MDHEN, CDR2 SYDVKM. This CDR3 spans 12 amino acids. CDR3 coding DNA: TGTGCCAGCAGAACAGGATCCTACGAGCAGTACTTC. Protein: CASRTGSYEQYF.

The V call is TRBV5-4, the J call TRBJ2-7, with a possible D match to TRBD1 (6 bases). V was clipped by 1 base and J by 5 bases, with 10 bases between them. Germline values: CDR1 SGHNT, CDR2 YYREEE (reference sequence). The CDR3 loop spans 13 amino acids. CDR3 sequence reads: CASSLLNRDEQYF. CDR3 nucleotide sequence: TGTGCCAGCAGCTTGTTGAACAGGGACGAGCAGTACTTC. The full variable domain, completed using reference TRBV5-4 and TRBJ2-7, is ETGVTQSPTHLIKTRGQQVTLRCSSQSGHNTVSWYQQALGQGPQFIFQYYREEENGRGNFPPRFSGLQFPNYSSELNVNALELDDSALYLCASSLLNRDEQYFGPGTRLTVT.

The rearrangement links TRBV19 to TRBJ2-1; the D gene is possibly TRBD1 (5 bases). The CDR3 has 15 residues. The V end lost 6 bases, the J end lost 0 bases, and 12 bases lay between the germline ends. The germline V gene encodes CDR1 LNHDA and CDR2 SQIVND (reference sequence). The CDR3 nucleotides are TGTGCCAGTAGACCACGACAGAGCTCCTACAATGAGCAGTTCTTC. It is translated as CASRPRQSSYNEQFF.

This clone was picked up one time. The chain is built from TRBV20-1 and TRBJ1-2, with D perhaps TRBD1 (5 bases). V shed 5 bases and J shed 7 bases, with 8 bases lying between them. The CDR3 extends over 10 amino acids. The V gene's germline CDR1 is DFQATT and CDR2 SNEGSKA (reference sequence). This CDR3 is CSALGGGYTF. The CDR3 DNA reads as TGCAGTGCTCTGGGGGGTGGCTACACCTTC.

The genes are TRBV4-1 and TRBJ2-3, with TRBD2 as a possible D gene (5 bases). The V end lost 0 bases, the J end lost 3 bases, and 10 bases lay between the germline ends. Germline V gives CDR1 MGHRA, CDR2 YSYEKL. The CDR3 has 15 residues. CDR3 amino acids: CASSQERVGTDTQYF. DNA of the CDR3: TGCGCCAGCAGCCAAGAGCGGGTAGGGACAGATACGCAGTATTTT.

The V call is TRBV12-3 or TRBV12-4, the J call TRBJ2-5; 7 bases are a match to TRBD2. J lost 3 bases, V lost 7 bases, and 5 bases had no gene match. The CDR3 is 13 amino acids. CDR3 sequence reads: CASNPSGKETQYF. The CDR3 nucleotides read TGTGCCAGCAACCCTAGCGGAAAAGAGACCCAGTACTTC.

The chain couples TRBV5-8 to TRBJ1-2, with D maybe TRBD1 (5 bases). The CDR3 is 14 residues long. With 6 bases removed from V and 3 bases from J, the gap between germline ends came to 15 bases. CDR1 and CDR2 (germline): SGHTS, YDEGEE. The CDR3 region is CASTPLSGDYGYTF. CDR3 sequence (DNA): TGTGCCAGCACCCCTCTCTCGGGGGACTATGGCTACACCTTC.

In nucleotides, the CDR3 is TGCGCCAGCAGCCGAGGATCCGCCTACAATGAGCAGTTCTTC. Encoded protein: CASSRGSAYNEQFF. The V and J genes are TRBV5-1 and TRBJ2-1; D not certain. This CDR3 is 14 amino acids long. V dropped 4 bases and J dropped 2 bases, with 10 bases sitting between them. Germline V gene data show CDR1 as SGHRS and CDR2 as YFSETQ. The entire variable domain, with the rest obtained from reference TRBV5-1 and TRBJ2-1, is as follows: KAGVTQTPRYLIKTRGQQVTLSCSPISGHRSVSWYQQTPGQGLQFLFEYFSETQRNKGNFPGRFSGRQFSNSRSEMNVSTLELGDSALYLCASSRGSAYNEQFFGPGTRLTVL.

The rearrangement joins TRBV11-2 to TRBJ2-1; no firm D call. Per germline, CDR1 SGHAT and CDR2 FQNNGV. The V and J ends lost 1 base and 4 bases respectively, with 11 bases between them. There are 15 residues in the CDR3. The CDR3 is CASSLVLSSYNEQFF. DNA of the CDR3: TGTGCCAGCAGCTTAGTACTTAGCTCGTACAATGAGCAGTTCTTC. Filled out from reference TRBV11-2 and TRBJ2-1, the complete variable domain reads EAGVAQSPRYKIIEKRQSVAFWCNPISGHATLYWYQQILGQGPKLLIQFQNNGVVDDSQLPKDRFSAERLKGVDSTLKIQPAKLEDSAVYLCASSLVLSSYNEQFFGPGTRLTVL.

V is TRBV27 and J is TRBJ2-7; 11 nucleotides match TRBD2. The CDR3 is 18 residues long. J gave up 3 bases and V 5 bases, and 15 bases lay outside the gene matches. Germline assignment: CDR1 MNHEY and CDR2 SMNVEV (reference sequence). The CDR3 spells CASSALAGEGANFYEQYF. The CDR3 DNA sequence: TGTGCCAGCAGTGCACTAGCGGGAGAAGGGGCAAATTTCTACGAGCAGTACTTC.

The chain employs TRBV5-1 and TRBJ1-5; a weak D match, TRBD1 (6 bases). V was shortened by 0 bases and J by 5 bases, with 12 bases between the two germline ends. The CDR3 has 15 amino acids. The germline V gene has CDR1 SGHRS and CDR2 YFSETQ. Here the CDR3 DNA reads TGCGCCAGCAGCTTGGCGCCTGGACAGCATCAGCCCCAGCATTTT. It yields the protein CASSLAPGQHQPQHF.

V and J are TRBV10-3 and TRBJ2-5; D perhaps matches TRBD1 (5 bases). V lost 5 bases to trimming and J lost 5 bases, with 15 bases between them. This CDR3 is built from 14 residues. CDR1 and CDR2 from the germline V gene are ENHRY and SYGVKD. CDR3 in amino acids: CAISNNQGTETQYF. For the CDR3, the DNA is TGTGCCATCAGTAACAATCAGGGTACTGAGACCCAGTACTTC.

The chain recombines TRBV29-1 with TRBJ2-5; no clear D. Per the germline V gene, CDR1 is SQVTM and CDR2 is ANQGSEA. With 4 bases removed from V and 2 bases from J, the gap between germline ends came to 8 bases. CDR3 length equals 12 residues. CDR3 amino acids: CSVGAPQETQYF. The CDR3 nucleotides read TGCAGCGTTGGGGCTCCGCAAGAGACCCAGTACTTC.

This chain connects TRBV11-2 to TRBJ1-5, with a tentative D call TRBD1 (6 bases). The V gene lost 4 bases and the J gene lost 1 base, with 11 bases spanning the gap. Germline loops: CDR1 SGHAT, CDR2 FQNNGV. The CDR3 totals 15 residues. The DNA of the CDR3 is TGTGCCAGCAGCTCGTTACAGGGAAGCAATCAGCCCCAGCATTTT. Amino acids: CASSSLQGSNQPQHF.

V is TRBV5-1 and J is TRBJ2-1; a weak D match, TRBD2 (6 bases). The V and J ends lost 4 bases and 6 bases respectively, with 23 bases between them. The germline V gene has CDR1 SGHRS and CDR2 YFSETQ. The CDR3 covers 17 residues. The CDR3 sequence is CASSLPSSGYPLNEQFF. For the CDR3, the DNA is TGCGCCAGCAGCCTACCTAGCAGCGGGTACCCCCTCAATGAGCAGTTCTTC.

The V call is TRBV7-2, the J call TRBJ1-5, with D hard to call. The CDR3 has 14 amino acids. Trimming removed 4 bases from V and 0 bases from J, with 7 bases in between. Germline V CDR1 and CDR2: SGHTA, FQGNSA. CDR3 in amino acids: CASSSRNSNQPQHF. The DNA of the CDR3 is TGTGCCAGCAGCTCTAGGAATAGCAATCAGCCCCAGCATTTT.